The next 9 T cell receptor beta chains were all read from a single sample in a study of blood T cell repertoires in COVID-19. The repertoire was sequenced with immunoSEQ multiplex PCR; TCRdb's copy has only in-frame clones and lacks some. The data show approximately 190,000 clones, with 85% to 90% seen just once and more than 5.5% held by the top ten. Input material: peripheral blood. These receptors were taken from an elderly man with acute or convalescent COVID-19.

The chain is built from TRBV3-1 (or the pseudogene TRBV3-2) and TRBJ2-1, with 9 bases that match TRBD2. From germline, CDR1 is LGHDT and CDR2 YNNKEL (reference sequence). The CDR3 is 15 residues long. The V segment lost 2 bases and the J segment 5 bases; nucleotides outside the gene matches: 4. The CDR3 reads CASSQYLAGNNEQFF. The CDR3 DNA sequence: TGTGCCAGCAGCCAATATCTAGCGGGGAACAATGAGCAGTTCTTC.

The chain is built from TRBV13 and TRBJ2-1; 10 bases are a match to TRBD2. The CDR3 totals 15 residues. With 7 bases clipped from V and 7 bases from J, the junction kept 10 bases outside the gene matches. CDR1 and CDR2 (germline): PRHDT, FYEKMQ (reference sequence). In DNA form, the CDR3 reads TGTGCCAGCAAGCGGGAGCGGGAGGGCCGAAATGAGCAGTTCTTC. Amino acids: CASKREREGRNEQFF.

The chain carries TRBV5-1 and TRBJ2-7, with D unclear. This CDR3 spans 13 amino acids. Per the germline V gene, CDR1 is SGHRS and CDR2 is YFSETQ. Trimming cost V 3 bases and J 7 bases, with 14 bases left between them. Written as DNA, the CDR3 is TGCGCCAGCAGCTGGGTCGGGTCCGAAGAGCAGTACTTC. As protein: CASSWVGSEEQYF. The whole variable domain, remainder taken from reference TRBV5-1 and TRBJ2-7, is KAGVTQTPRYLIKTRGQQVTLSCSPISGHRSVSWYQQTPGQGLQFLFEYFSETQRNKGNFPGRFSGRQFSNSRSEMNVSTLELGDSALYLCASSWVGSEEQYFGPGTRLTVT.

This clone has more than one count but fewer than ten. The V and J genes are TRBV27 and TRBJ1-5, with 7 bases lining up with TRBD1. Germline CDR1 reads MNHEY; CDR2 reads SMNVEV (reference sequence). Trimming cost V 6 bases and J 0 bases; bases outside gene matches: 5. The CDR3 has 15 amino acids. The CDR3 sequence is CASRRQGNSNQPQHF. In nucleotides, the CDR3 is TGTGCCAGCAGACGACAGGGTAATAGCAATCAGCCCCAGCATTTT.

The chain combines TRBV6-6 with TRBJ2-5, with D possibly TRBD1 on 6 matching bases. V was cut by 6 bases and J by 4 bases, with 21 bases left in between. CDR3 length: 16 residues. Per germline, CDR1 MNHNY and CDR2 SVGAGI (reference sequence). The CDR3 here is CASSLKPPGAGETQYF. The CDR3 DNA reads TGTGCCAGCAGCCTCAAACCGCCAGGGGCGGGAGAGACCCAGTACTTC.

This sequence joins TRBV28 and TRBJ1-5; 10 nucleotides agree with TRBD1. V was pared by 6 bases and J by 4 bases, with 24 bases of the junction left unmatched. CDR1 and CDR2 (germline): MDHEN, SYDVKM. The CDR3 runs 21 residues. The CDR3 nucleotides read TGTGCCAGCAGGGGGGACAGGGGACAGGGAAGTAGAGTTGGACGGAATCAGCCCCAGCATTTT. Protein: CASRGDRGQGSRVGRNQPQHF.

DNA for the CDR3: TGTGCCAGCTCACGGCCGTTTAGCGGGGCAGATACGCAGTATTTT. It is translated as CASSRPFSGADTQYF. This sequence joins TRBV18 and TRBJ2-3, with 8 bases that match TRBD2. The CDR3 has 15 residues. CDR1 is KGHSH, CDR2 LQKENI, per germline. J gave up 4 bases and V 4 bases, and 7 bases lay outside the gene matches.

The rearrangement uses TRBV19 and TRBJ1-1; a weak D match, TRBD1 (5 bases). The germline V gene encodes CDR1 LNHDA and CDR2 SQIVND (reference sequence). V was trimmed by 3 bases and J by 0 bases, leaving 8 bases between them. CDR3 size: 14 residues. The CDR3 spells CASSITGLNTEAFF. The CDR3 DNA follows: TGTGCCAGTAGTATTACAGGCTTGAACACTGAAGCTTTCTTT.

The V gene is TRBV28, the J gene TRBJ2-1; 9 bases align to TRBD2. With 4 bases clipped from V and 4 bases from J, the junction kept 2 bases outside the gene matches. The CDR3 consists of 14 residues. Germline CDR1 and CDR2: MDHEN and SYDVKM. The CDR3 DNA follows: TGTGCCAGCAGTTCTGCGGGAGGGTACAATGAGCAGTTCTTC. Its translation is CASSSAGGYNEQFF.